The 14 T cell receptor beta chains below were found in one sample sequenced in a study of CD8+CD57+ T cells in acquired aplastic anemia. Profiling of TCR beta VDJ combinations and CDR3 sequences used genomic DNA as template. TCRdb reprocessed the reads via MiXCR and lists one record per CDR3 protein. This table holds around 500,000 distinct CDR3 sequences, around 30% found once. Selection for sequencing was limited to patients who had shown CD8+CD57+ cell expansion by flow cytometry. The sample was sorted CD4+, CD8+, or CD8+CD57+ T cells (not recorded which) from PBMCs. The receptors originated from a human donor with aplastic anemia.

This clonotype occurred many times. J is TRBJ2-5 and V is TRBV7-2, with 7 nucleotides matching TRBD2. Germline CDR1 is SGHTA and CDR2 is FQGNSA. J lost 3 bases, V lost 5 bases, and 6 bases had no gene match. This CDR3 is built from 14 residues. CDR3 coding DNA: TGTGCCAGCAGCACAGGACTAGTCAAAGAGACCCAGTACTTC. The encoded protein is CASSTGLVKETQYF.

The sample holds many counts of this clonotype. The chain employs TRBV19 and TRBJ1-1, with D maybe TRBD1 (5 bases). V dropped 6 bases and J dropped 0 bases, with 14 bases sitting between them. Germline assignment: CDR1 LNHDA and CDR2 SQIVND (reference sequence). The CDR3 loop spans 15 amino acids. Here the CDR3 reads CASRTAGIMNTEAFF. CDR3 nucleotide sequence: TGTGCCAGTAGAACGGCAGGGATAATGAACACTGAAGCTTTCTTT. Full variable domain (missing parts from reference TRBV19 and TRBJ1-1): DGGITQSPKYLFRKEGQNVTLSCEQNLNHDAMYWYRQDPGQGLRLIYYSQIVNDFQKGDIAEGYSVSREKKESFPLTVTSAQKNPTAFYLCASRTAGIMNTEAFFGQGTRLTVV.

A few counts support this clonotype. V and J are TRBV6-1 and TRBJ1-2, with D tentatively TRBD1 (6 bases). Trimming removed 6 bases at V and 4 bases at J, with 12 bases between. The CDR3 totals 13 residues. Looked up from germline, CDR1 is MNHNS and CDR2 is SASEGT. CDR3 sequence: CASRSQGSYGYTF. CDR3 in DNA: TGTGCCAGCAGGTCACAGGGTAGCTATGGCTACACCTTC.

The chain joins TRBV2 to TRBJ1-1; 8 bases are shared with TRBD1. Germline V gene data show CDR1 as SNHLY and CDR2 as FYNNEI. V was clipped by 6 bases and J by 0 bases; unmatched bases: 6. The CDR3 is 15 amino acids. The CDR3 DNA reads as TGTGCCAGCAGGGCCCGGGACAGGCTGAACACTGAAGCTTTCTTT. The encoded protein is CASRARDRLNTEAFF.

This clonotype was counted ten times or more. The chain joins TRBV7-9 to TRBJ1-2; D not resolved. V dropped 10 bases and J dropped 8 bases, with 8 bases sitting between them. CDR3 length: 9 residues. CDR1 and CDR2 from the germline V gene are SEHNR and FQNEAQ (reference sequence). The CDR3 region is CATGAGYTF. The CDR3 nucleotides read TGTGCCACCGGAGCGGGCTACACCTTC.

This clonotype was seen ten or more times. The chain couples TRBV24-1 to TRBJ1-2; unclear D gene. This CDR3 has 14 amino acids. With 12 bases removed from V and 0 bases from J, the gap between germline ends came to 16 bases. Germline V gene lookup returns CDR1 KGHDR and CDR2 SFDVKD. CDR3 amino acids: CADASPYPNYGYTF. In DNA, the CDR3 is TGTGCCGATGCCTCTCCATATCCTAACTATGGCTACACCTTC.

In regard to this clonotype: A much larger clone lies a single base off, so this may be a read error. The chain uses TRBV12-3 or TRBV12-4 and TRBJ2-7; D remains unclear. The CDR3 sequence is 12 residues long. V was pared by 8 bases and J by 6 bases, with 14 bases between. The CDR3 coding sequence is TGTGCCAGCGGTTATGGGGTTCCCGAGCAGTACTTC. Amino acid sequence: CASGYGVPEQYF.

This chain joins TRBV10-3 and TRBJ1-1, with TRBD1 as a possible D gene (5 bases). Per germline, CDR1 ENHRY and CDR2 SYGVKD. This CDR3 spans 15 amino acids. Trimming cost V 10 bases and J 3 bases, with 21 bases left between them. The DNA of the CDR3 is TGTGCCACTTTAAGAAAGGGGCCCGGGGACACTGAAGCTTTCTTT. Translated: CATLRKGPGDTEAFF.

In its sample, this clonotype was seen a few times. The chain couples TRBV12-3 or TRBV12-4 to TRBJ1-5, with 7 bases lining up with TRBD1. This CDR3 contains 15 residues. J lost 0 bases, V lost 5 bases, and 4 bases had no gene match. The CDR3 loop reads CASSKGQVSNQPQHF. CDR3 bases: TGTGCCAGCAGTAAAGGACAGGTTAGCAATCAGCCCCAGCATTTT.

The gene calls are TRBV29-1 and TRBJ1-1; D is undetermined. Trimming stripped 0 bases from V and 1 base from J, with 6 bases between. Germline lookup yields CDR1 SQVTM and CDR2 ANQGSEA. The CDR3 covers 13 residues. The CDR3, as DNA: TGCAGCGTTGAAGAAATGGGGAACACTGAAGCTTTCTTT. Amino acids: CSVEEMGNTEAFF.

The chain combines TRBV6-1 with TRBJ2-1, with D perhaps matching TRBD2 (7 bases). Looked up from germline, CDR1 is MNHNS and CDR2 is SASEGT. Trimming took off 7 bases at V and 9 bases at J, with 16 bases between the two ends. CDR3 length: 13 amino acids. This chain's CDR3 is CASTGEGVGEQFF. CDR3 in DNA: TGTGCCAGCACTGGGGAGGGGGTTGGTGAGCAGTTCTTC.

The rearrangement joins TRBV6-1 to TRBJ1-2, with D perhaps matching TRBD1 (5 bases). The CDR3 is made up of 11 amino acids. Per the germline V gene, CDR1 is MNHNS and CDR2 is SASEGT. V was shortened by 9 bases and J by 13 bases, with 18 bases between the two germline ends. Here the CDR3 reads CASRGNRLSTF. CDR3 DNA sequence: TGTGCCAGTAGAGGCAACAGGTTAAGCACCTTC.

The chain joins TRBV30 to TRBJ1-1; TRBD1 matches at 9 bases. V was clipped by 5 bases and J by 5 bases; unmatched bases: 6. The CDR3 extends over 13 amino acids. Germline values: CDR1 GTSNPN, CDR2 SVGIG (reference sequence). DNA of the CDR3: TGTGCCTGGGTGGGACAGGGTTGGACTGAAGCTTTCTTT. Amino acid sequence: CAWVGQGWTEAFF.

This clonotype was counted many times. This chain connects TRBV2 to TRBJ2-5, with TRBD1 as a possible D gene (6 bases). The CDR3 is 16 amino acids. Deletions cut 4 bases from V and 7 bases from J, with 22 bases between. The germline gives CDR1 SNHLY, CDR2 FYNNEI. CDR3 DNA: TGTGCCAGCAGTGGAGACAGGACAACCTACGGTGGGACCCAGTACTTC. Residues: CASSGDRTTYGGTQYF.